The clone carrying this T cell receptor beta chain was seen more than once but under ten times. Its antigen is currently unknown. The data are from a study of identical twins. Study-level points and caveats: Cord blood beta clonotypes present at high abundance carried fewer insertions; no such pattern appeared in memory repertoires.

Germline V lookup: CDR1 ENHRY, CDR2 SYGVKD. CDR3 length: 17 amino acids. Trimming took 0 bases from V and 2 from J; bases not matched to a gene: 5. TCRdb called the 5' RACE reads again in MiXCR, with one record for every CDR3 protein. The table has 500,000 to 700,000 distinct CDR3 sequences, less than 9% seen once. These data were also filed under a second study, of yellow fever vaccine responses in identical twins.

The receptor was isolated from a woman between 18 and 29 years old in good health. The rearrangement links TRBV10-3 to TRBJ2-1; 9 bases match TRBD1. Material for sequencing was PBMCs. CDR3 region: CAISESWGTGTYNEQFF. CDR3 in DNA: TGTGCCATCAGTGAGTCCTGGGGGACAGGGACCTACAATGAGCAGTTCTTC.